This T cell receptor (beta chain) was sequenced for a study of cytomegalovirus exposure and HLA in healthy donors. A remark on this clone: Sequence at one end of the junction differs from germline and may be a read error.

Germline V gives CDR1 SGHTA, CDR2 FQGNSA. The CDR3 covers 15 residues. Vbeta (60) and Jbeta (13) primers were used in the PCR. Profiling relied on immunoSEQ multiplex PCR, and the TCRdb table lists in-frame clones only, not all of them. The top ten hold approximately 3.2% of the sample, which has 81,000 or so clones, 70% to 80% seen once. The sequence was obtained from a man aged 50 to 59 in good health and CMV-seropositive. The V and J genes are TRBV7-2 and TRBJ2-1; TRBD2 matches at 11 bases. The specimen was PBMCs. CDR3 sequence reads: CASSLAFLAGGRSVF. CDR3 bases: TGTGCCAGCAGCTTAGCGTTTTTAGCGGGAGGGCGGTCGGTCTTC.